This entry concerns a single T cell receptor beta chain. Its cognate antigen is unknown. The naive CD8 population came from CD45RO-negative cells selected for CCR7, without terminally differentiated effector memory CD45RA+ cells. CDR3 length: 15 amino acids. The junction had 8 bases not matched to a gene; V was cut back by 4 bases and J by 3 bases. Germline loops: CDR1 MNHEY, CDR2 SVGAGI. Using immunoSEQ multiplex PCR, the repertoire was profiled, and TCRdb retains in-frame clones only, with some absent. The table lists hundreds of thousands of clones, about 95% of them singletons. The record originates from a study of shared clonotypes between healthy human individuals. Study-level points and caveats: Blood was the sole source, and tissue repertoires probably differ. Shared across a few donors were 4% to 5% of the naive CD4 clonotypes. Non-shared clonotypes displayed generation probabilities falling below those of clonotypes present in all four donors.

The sample taken for sequencing was naive CD8+ T cells sorted from blood. The chain couples TRBV6-5 to TRBJ2-7; 8 bases match TRBD1. The sequence came from a woman under 40 in good health. CDR3 DNA: TGTGCCAGCAGTTCTGGGACAGGAGCTAACTACGAGCAGTACTTC. This codes for CASSSGTGANYEQYF.